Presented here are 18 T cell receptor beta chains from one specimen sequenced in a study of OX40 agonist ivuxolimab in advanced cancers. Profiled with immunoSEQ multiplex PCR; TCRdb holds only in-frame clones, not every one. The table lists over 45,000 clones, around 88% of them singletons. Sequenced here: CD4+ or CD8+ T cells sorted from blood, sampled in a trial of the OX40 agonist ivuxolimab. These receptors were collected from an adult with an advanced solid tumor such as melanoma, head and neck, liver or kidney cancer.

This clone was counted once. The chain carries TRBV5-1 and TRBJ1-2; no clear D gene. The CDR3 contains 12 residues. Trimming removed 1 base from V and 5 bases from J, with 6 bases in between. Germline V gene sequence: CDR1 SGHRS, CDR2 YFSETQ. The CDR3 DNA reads TGCGCCAGCAGCTTGCCTCCGTATGGCTACACCTTC. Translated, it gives CASSLPPYGYTF.

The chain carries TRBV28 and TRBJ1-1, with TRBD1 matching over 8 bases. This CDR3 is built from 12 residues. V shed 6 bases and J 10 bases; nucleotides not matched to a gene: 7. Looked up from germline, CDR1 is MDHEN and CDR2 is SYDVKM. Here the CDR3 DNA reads TGTGCCAGCAGCTCGGACAGGGCTGTAGCTTTCTTT. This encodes CASSSDRAVAFF.

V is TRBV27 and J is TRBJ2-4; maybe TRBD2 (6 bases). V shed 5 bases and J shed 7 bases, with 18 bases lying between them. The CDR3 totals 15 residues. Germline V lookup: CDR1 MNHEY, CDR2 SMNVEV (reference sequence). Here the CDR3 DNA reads TGTGCCAGCAGTATCCATCCCCGGGAGCTGAACATTCAGTACTTC. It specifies CASSIHPRELNIQYF.

CDR3 sequence: CASSSSRTRSDTQYF. The CDR3 DNA is TGTGCCAGCAGTTCGTCTCGGACTAGGTCAGATACGCAGTATTTT. V gene TRBV28 combines with J gene TRBJ2-3; 7 bases match TRBD2. The length of the CDR3 is 15 residues. Germline CDR1 is MDHEN and CDR2 is SYDVKM. After removal of 4 bases from V and 4 bases from J, the junction contained 8 bases not matched to a gene.

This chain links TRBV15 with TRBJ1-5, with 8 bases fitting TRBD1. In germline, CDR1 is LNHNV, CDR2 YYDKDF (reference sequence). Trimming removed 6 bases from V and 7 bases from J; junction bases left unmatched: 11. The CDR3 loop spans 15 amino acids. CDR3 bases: TGTGCCACCAGAGTGACTGGACAGGGTGAGCAGCCCCAGCATTTT. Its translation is CATRVTGQGEQPQHF.

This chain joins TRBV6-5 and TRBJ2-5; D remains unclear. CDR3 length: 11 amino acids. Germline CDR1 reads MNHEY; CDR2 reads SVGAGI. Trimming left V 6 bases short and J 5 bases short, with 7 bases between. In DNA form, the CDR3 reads TGTGCCAGCAGAGCAGTGGAGACCCAGTACTTC. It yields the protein CASRAVETQYF.

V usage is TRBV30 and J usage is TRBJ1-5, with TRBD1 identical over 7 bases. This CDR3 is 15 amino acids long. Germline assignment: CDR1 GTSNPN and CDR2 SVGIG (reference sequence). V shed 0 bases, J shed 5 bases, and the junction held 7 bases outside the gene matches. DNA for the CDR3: TGTGCCTGGAGTGTAGCGACAGGGCTGTATCAGCCCCAGCATTTT. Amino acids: CAWSVATGLYQPQHF.

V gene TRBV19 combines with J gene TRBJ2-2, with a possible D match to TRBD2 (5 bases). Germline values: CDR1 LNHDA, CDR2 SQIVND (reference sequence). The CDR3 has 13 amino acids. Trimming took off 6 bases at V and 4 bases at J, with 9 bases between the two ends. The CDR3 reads CASRADRTGELFF. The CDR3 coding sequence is TGTGCCAGTAGAGCGGACCGCACCGGGGAGCTGTTTTTT.

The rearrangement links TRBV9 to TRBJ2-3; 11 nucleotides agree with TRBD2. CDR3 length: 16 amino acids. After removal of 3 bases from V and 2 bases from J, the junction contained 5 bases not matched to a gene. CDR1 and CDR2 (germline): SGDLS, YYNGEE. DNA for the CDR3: TGTGCCAGCAGCGCTGTGGGACTAGCGGTCACAGATACGCAGTATTTT. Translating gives CASSAVGLAVTDTQYF.

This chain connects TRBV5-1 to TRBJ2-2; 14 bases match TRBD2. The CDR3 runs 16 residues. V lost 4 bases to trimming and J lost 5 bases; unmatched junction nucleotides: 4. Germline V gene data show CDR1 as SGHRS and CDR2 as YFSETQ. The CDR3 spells CASSRTSGRYTGELFF. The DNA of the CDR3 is TGCGCCAGCAGCAGGACTAGCGGGAGGTATACCGGGGAGCTGTTTTTT.

CDR3 region: CASRKENTEAFF. The CDR3 nucleotides read TGTGCCAGCAGAAAAGAGAACACTGAAGCTTTCTTT. The rearrangement links TRBV28 to TRBJ1-1, with D unclear. With 6 bases removed from V and 1 base from J, the gap between germline ends came to 6 bases. Germline CDR1 is MDHEN and CDR2 is SYDVKM. CDR3 size: 12 residues.

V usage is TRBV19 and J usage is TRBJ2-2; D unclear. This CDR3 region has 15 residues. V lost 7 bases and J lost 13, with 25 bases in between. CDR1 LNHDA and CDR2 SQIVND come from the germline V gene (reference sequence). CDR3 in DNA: TGTGCCAGTACAACCGCCGGCCGTAAGAACACGGGGCTGTTTTTT. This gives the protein CASTTAGRKNTGLFF.

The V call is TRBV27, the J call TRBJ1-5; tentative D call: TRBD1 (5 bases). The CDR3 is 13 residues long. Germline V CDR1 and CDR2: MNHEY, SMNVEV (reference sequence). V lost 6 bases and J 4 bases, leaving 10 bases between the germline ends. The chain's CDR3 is CASSLGTNQPQHF. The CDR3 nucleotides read TGTGCCAGCAGCCTAGGGACTAATCAGCCCCAGCATTTT.

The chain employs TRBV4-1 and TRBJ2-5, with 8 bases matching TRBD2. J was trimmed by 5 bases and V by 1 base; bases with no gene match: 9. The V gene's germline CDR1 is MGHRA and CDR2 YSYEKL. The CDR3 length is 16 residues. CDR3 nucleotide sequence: TGCGCCAGCAGCCAAGTTAAGACAGGCGGGGGGGAGACCCAGTACTTC. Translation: CASSQVKTGGGETQYF.

CDR3 amino acids: CASSEVVRFGYF. Written as DNA, the CDR3 is TGTGCCAGCAGTGAAGTGGTTCGATTTGGGTACTTC. V usage is TRBV2 and J usage is TRBJ2-7, with D uncertain. The CDR3 runs to 12 residues. V lost 1 base, J lost 12 bases, and 13 bases lay in between. Germline V gives CDR1 SNHLY, CDR2 FYNNEI.

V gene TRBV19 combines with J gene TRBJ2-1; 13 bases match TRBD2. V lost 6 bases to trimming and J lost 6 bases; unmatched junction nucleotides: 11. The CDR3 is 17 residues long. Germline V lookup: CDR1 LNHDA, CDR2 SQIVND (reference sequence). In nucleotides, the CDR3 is TGTGCCAGTAGCCCCGACCGGACTAGCGGGAGAGGCAATGAGCAGTTCTTC. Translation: CASSPDRTSGRGNEQFF.

The CDR3 protein is CAISASGYTISYNEQFF. In DNA form, the CDR3 reads TGTGCCATATCGGCTAGCGGGTACACAATTTCCTACAATGAGCAGTTCTTC. This chain joins TRBV19 and TRBJ2-1, with 8 bases aligning to TRBD2. Unmatched junction bases numbered 15, after V lost 10 bases and J lost 1 base. CDR1 and CDR2 (germline): LNHDA, SQIVND (reference sequence). The CDR3 is 17 amino acids.

CDR3 in amino acids: CASTPVRTPNYEQYF. Written as DNA, the CDR3 is TGTGCCAGCACCCCGGTCCGGACACCAAATTACGAGCAGTACTTC. This chain joins TRBV28 and TRBJ2-7, with D maybe TRBD1 (5 bases). The CDR3 is 15 residues long. V dropped 7 bases and J dropped 4 bases, with 20 bases sitting between them. Germline CDR1 and CDR2: MDHEN and SYDVKM.